Listed below are T cell receptor beta chains from one sample, sequenced in a study of blood T cell repertoires in COVID-19. Repertoires were generated with immunoSEQ multiplex PCR, while TCRdb's copy carries only in-frame clones and drops some. The sample lists about 380,000 clones; over 75% were seen once. Sequencing used PBMCs or T cells enriched from blood (not recorded which). Source of these receptors: a man aged 30 to 45 who had recovered from COVID-19. Each CDR3 is given with its conserved first and last residue. A D gene is named only where the DNA matches it firmly. Rows may omit the clone size; those that give it use once, few, many or a size class.

V gene,clone size,J gene,D gene,CDR3 protein,CDR3 DNA
TRBV5-1,NA,TRBJ2-7,TRBD2,CASSLAGTSGGTAYSYEQYF,TGCGCCAGCAGCTTGGCAGGAACTAGCGGGGGGACCGCGTACTCCTACGAGCAGTACTTC
TRBV11-3,NA,TRBJ1-3,TRBD1,CASSLVTAGGQDFSGNTIYF,TGTGCCAGCAGCTTAGTCACCGCAGGGGGTCAGGATTTCTCTGGAAACACCATATATTTT
TRBV5-5,NA,TRBJ2-4,TRBD1,CASSRDREGIQYF,TGTGCCAGCAGTCGGGACAGGGAGGGCATTCAGTACTTC
TRBV19,NA,TRBJ1-3,NA,CASSDTDSGNTIYF,TGTGCCAGTAGCGACACGGACTCTGGAAACACCATATATTTT
TRBV6-5,NA,TRBJ1-6,NA,CASKGVANYNSPLHF,TGTGCCAGCAAGGGGGTAGCCAATTATAATTCACCCCTCCACTTT
TRBV7-8,NA,TRBJ2-1,TRBD1,CASSGGQGPYNEQFF,TGTGCCAGCAGCGGAGGACAGGGACCCTACAATGAGCAGTTCTTC
TRBV9,NA,TRBJ1-3,TRBD1,CASSPRDRDNTIYF,TGTGCCAGCAGCCCCCGCGACAGGGACAACACCATATATTTT
TRBV10-3,NA,TRBJ1-2,NA,CAISPRRDGYTF,TGTGCCATCAGTCCACGGAGAGATGGCTACACCTTC
TRBV6-5,NA,TRBJ2-1,TRBD1,CASSLGTGNMNEQFF,TGTGCCAGCAGTTTAGGGACAGGGAATATGAATGAGCAGTTCTTC
TRBV6-5,once,TRBJ2-2,TRBD2,CASSYSGGDTGELFF,TGTGCCAGCAGTTACTCCGGGGGGGACACCGGGGAGCTGTTTTTT
TRBV27,NA,TRBJ1-5,TRBD1,CASTSLDRGSGNQPQHF,TGTGCCAGCACCTCCTTGGACAGGGGGTCAGGTAATCAGCCCCAGCATTTT
TRBV27,NA,TRBJ2-3,TRBD2,CASSLRTSDTDTQYF,TGTGCCAGCAGTCTCCGGACTAGCGACACAGATACGCAGTATTTT
TRBV7-9,NA,TRBJ1-2,NA,CASSPGQSYGYTF,TGTGCCAGCAGCCCCGGACAGAGCTATGGCTACACCTTC
TRBV18,NA,TRBJ2-3,TRBD1,CASLTGTGPFDTQYF,TGTGCCAGCTTAACCGGGACAGGACCGTTTGATACGCAGTATTTT
TRBV5-1,NA,TRBJ1-1,NA,CASSLDQQGAFF,TGCGCCAGCAGCTTGGATCAACAGGGAGCTTTCTTT
TRBV29-1,NA,TRBJ1-1,NA,CSVEWDTSTEAFF,TGCAGCGTTGAGTGGGACACTTCCACTGAAGCTTTCTTT
TRBV4-2,NA,TRBJ2-4,TRBD1,CASSLIWTGGNEMAKNIQYF,TGTGCCAGCAGCCTGATTTGGACAGGGGGGAATGAGATGGCCAAAAACATTCAGTACTTC
TRBV5-4,NA,TRBJ1-1,NA,CASSFGGRKTEAFF,TGTGCCAGCAGCTTTGGGGGCAGAAAGACTGAAGCTTTCTTT
TRBV9,NA,TRBJ2-3,TRBD1,CASSVVPGGNTDTQYF,TGTGCCAGCAGCGTAGTACCAGGGGGCAACACAGATACGCAGTATTTT
TRBV4-3,NA,TRBJ1-6,NA,CASSPSFAGRNSPLHF,TGCGCCAGCAGCCCCTCCTTTGCGGGGCGTAATTCACCCCTCCACTTT
TRBV7-7,NA,TRBJ2-1,TRBD2,CASSLAPELAGVEQFF,TGTGCCAGCAGCTTAGCGCCTGAGCTAGCGGGGGTTGAGCAGTTCTTC
TRBV4-1,NA,TRBJ1-2,TRBD1,CASGQGAYGYTF,TGCGCCAGCGGACAGGGGGCCTATGGCTACACCTTC
TRBV4-1,once,TRBJ1-4,NA,CASSQHSLATNEKLFF,TGCGCCAGCAGCCAACACAGTTTAGCAACTAATGAAAAACTGTTTTTT
TRBV7-2,NA,TRBJ2-2,TRBD2,CASSSWGGLTGELFF,TGTGCCAGCAGCTCTTGGGGGGGTCTCACCGGGGAGCTGTTTTTT
TRBV7-8,NA,TRBJ2-2,TRBD2,CASSPGLAGGNTGELFF,TGTGCCAGCAGCCCCGGACTAGCGGGGGGGAACACCGGGGAGCTGTTTTTT
TRBV19,NA,TRBJ1-6,TRBD1,CASSVDRVIYSPLHF,TGTGCCAGTAGTGTGGACAGGGTGATATATTCACCCCTCCACTTT
TRBV3-1/TRBV3-2,NA,TRBJ2-7,NA,CASSYGAGKDEQYF,TGTGCCAGCAGCTACGGGGCGGGGAAGGACGAGCAGTACTTC
TRBV4-2,NA,TRBJ2-1,NA,CASSQEGGRGASYNEQFF,TGTGCCAGCAGCCAAGAAGGTGGCCGGGGGGCCTCCTACAATGAGCAGTTCTTC
TRBV9,NA,TRBJ1-2,TRBD1,CASSVVGTGSGYTF,TGTGCCAGCAGCGTAGTGGGGACAGGGAGTGGCTACACCTTC
TRBV7-9,NA,TRBJ2-3,NA,CASSSDSGTDTQYF,TGTGCCAGCAGCTCAGACAGCGGCACAGATACGCAGTATTTT
TRBV6-1,once,TRBJ1-4,TRBD1,CASSDPPGQGREKLFF,TGTGCCAGCAGTGACCCCCCGGGACAGGGGCGAGAAAAACTGTTTTTT
TRBV12-3/TRBV12-4,NA,TRBJ1-2,NA,CASGNSGFYGYTF,TGTGCCAGCGGAAACTCAGGTTTCTATGGCTACACCTTC
TRBV20-1,NA,TRBJ1-2,NA,CSARTGYGYTF,TGCAGTGCTAGGACAGGTTATGGCTACACCTTC
TRBV12-3/TRBV12-4,NA,TRBJ1-2,NA,CASSFRELDGYTF,TGTGCCAGCAGTTTTCGGGAACTCGATGGCTACACCTTC
TRBV4-3,NA,TRBJ2-1,TRBD2,CASSRAGNWAEQFF,TGCGCCAGCAGCCGAGCGGGAAACTGGGCTGAGCAGTTCTTC
TRBV11-3,NA,TRBJ1-1,NA,CASSLGGRDTEAFF,TGTGCCAGCAGCTTAGGGGGGCGGGACACTGAAGCTTTCTTT
TRBV11-2,once,TRBJ1-5,TRBD1,CASSYRTGTDQPQHF,TGTGCCAGCAGCTATCGGACAGGGACGGATCAGCCCCAGCATTTT
TRBV19,NA,TRBJ1-5,TRBD1,CASTTTGGVQPQHF,TGTGCCAGTACCACGACAGGGGGCGTTCAGCCCCAGCATTTT
TRBV10-3,NA,TRBJ2-1,NA,CAIRIDLTLRGGYNEQFF,TGTGCCATCAGAATCGACTTAACTCTACGAGGAGGATACAATGAGCAGTTCTTC
TRBV6-5,NA,TRBJ1-6,TRBD1,CASSYSRDSNSPLHF,TGTGCCAGCAGTTACTCTCGGGACAGCAATTCACCCCTCCACTTT
TRBV27,NA,TRBJ2-5,NA,CASSFSGRETQYF,TGTGCCAGCAGTTTCTCAGGGAGGGAGACCCAGTACTTC
TRBV5-1,NA,TRBJ1-6,NA,CASSLSGDRSSPLHF,TGCGCCAGCAGCTTGAGCGGGGATCGGAGTTCACCCCTCCACTTT
TRBV21-1,NA,TRBJ1-5,NA,CASRLRGSNQPQHF,TGTGCCAGCAGACTCAGGGGGAGCAATCAGCCCCAGCATTTT
TRBV3-1/TRBV3-2,NA,TRBJ2-3,NA,CASSQSGGWDTQYF,TGTGCCAGCAGCCAATCCGGGGGTTGGGATACGCAGTATTTT
TRBV27,NA,TRBJ1-5,NA,CASSLFGGVGPQHF,TGTGCCAGCAGTTTATTCGGGGGGGTGGGGCCCCAGCATTTT
TRBV18,NA,TRBJ2-7,NA,CASSPPRYRGGYEQYF,TGTGCCAGCTCACCACCACGGTACAGGGGAGGATACGAGCAGTACTTC
TRBV3-1/TRBV3-2,few,TRBJ2-2,NA,CASRTGTYTTGELFF,TGTGCCAGCAGAACCGGGACTTATACCACCGGGGAGCTGTTTTTT
TRBV7-9,few,TRBJ1-5,TRBD1,CASSSTGDGNQPQHF,TGTGCCAGCAGCTCGACAGGGGATGGCAATCAGCCCCAGCATTTT
TRBV12-3/TRBV12-4,NA,TRBJ2-1,NA,CASRRTEDDEQFF,TGTGCCAGCAGAAGGACGGAGGACGATGAGCAGTTCTTC
TRBV7-2,once,TRBJ2-5,TRBD2,CASSRMGAGDQETQYF,TGTGCCAGCAGCCGGATGGGAGCGGGGGACCAAGAGACCCAGTACTTC
TRBV6-5,NA,TRBJ2-7,TRBD2,CASSSGGSTYEQYF,TGTGCCAGCTCTAGCGGAGGGAGCACCTACGAGCAGTACTTC
TRBV5-6,NA,TRBJ1-2,TRBD1,CASSLLDRVYGYTF,TGTGCCAGCAGCTTGCTTGACAGGGTCTATGGCTACACCTTC
TRBV7-6,NA,TRBJ2-7,NA,CASSSDLGALFYEQYF,TGTGCCAGCAGCTCTGACCTAGGAGCATTGTTCTACGAGCAGTACTTC